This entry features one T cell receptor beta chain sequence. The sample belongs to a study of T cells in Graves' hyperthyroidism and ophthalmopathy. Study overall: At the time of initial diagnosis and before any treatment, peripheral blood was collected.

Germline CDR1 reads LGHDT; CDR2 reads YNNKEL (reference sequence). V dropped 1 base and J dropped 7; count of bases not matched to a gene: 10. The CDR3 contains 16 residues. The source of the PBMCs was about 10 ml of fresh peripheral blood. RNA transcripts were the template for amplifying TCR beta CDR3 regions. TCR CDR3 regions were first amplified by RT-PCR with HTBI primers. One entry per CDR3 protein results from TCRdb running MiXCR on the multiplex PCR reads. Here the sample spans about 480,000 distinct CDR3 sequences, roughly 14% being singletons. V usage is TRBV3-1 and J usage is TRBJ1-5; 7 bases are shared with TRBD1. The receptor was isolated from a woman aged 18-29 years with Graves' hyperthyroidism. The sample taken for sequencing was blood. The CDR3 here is CASSQVNRGVRQPQHF. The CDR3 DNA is TGTGCCAGCAGCCAAGTTAACAGGGGAGTTCGGCAGCCCCAGCATTTT.